The 5 T cell receptor beta chains in this list originate from one sample, sequenced in a study of monozygotic twins with inflammatory bowel disease. TCRdb re-analyzed the 5' RACE reads; it lists each CDR3 protein once, without DNA. Its listing shows over 100,000 distinct CDR3 sequences. The sequenced sample was blood. These receptors originate from a human donor with ulcerative colitis or Crohn's disease, or a healthy co-twin of an affected twin (not recorded which).

This chain uses TRBV13 with TRBJ2-3; TCRdb selects TRBD1, and the lack of DNA leaves this call unchecked. The V gene's germline CDR1 is PRHDT and CDR2 FYEKMQ (reference sequence). CDR3 length equals 13 residues. The CDR3 is CASSRSGPDTQYF.

The chain uses TRBV18 and TRBJ1-1. This CDR3 region has 13 residues. The V gene's germline CDR1 is KGHSH and CDR2 LQKENI. The CDR3 sequence: CASSPRSGTEAFF.

V usage is TRBV12-3 or TRBV12-4 and J usage is TRBJ2-1; the D gene TCRdb calls, TRBD2, cannot be checked with no DNA. The CDR3 loop spans 15 amino acids. CDR3 loop: CASSSTGSGGDEQFF.

The CDR3 protein is CASSARQGRNTEAFF. The chain links TRBV2 to TRBJ1-1; TCRdb's D call, TRBD1, is unchecked because there is no DNA. Germline lookup yields CDR1 SNHLY and CDR2 FYNNEI. CDR3 length equals 15 residues.

The rearrangement joins TRBV11-2 to TRBJ2-1; without DNA, the TCRdb call of TRBD1 cannot be checked. Germline CDR1 is SGHAT and CDR2 is FQNNGV. This CDR3 comprises 15 residues. CDR3 sequence: CASTLWNSPYNEQFF. Full variable domain (outside the CDR3, taken from reference TRBV11-2 and TRBJ2-1): EAGVAQSPRYKIIEKRQSVAFWCNPISGHATLYWYQQILGQGPKLLIQFQNNGVVDDSQLPKDRFSAERLKGVDSTLKIQPAKLEDSAVYLCASTLWNSPYNEQFFGPGTRLTVL.